This T cell receptor beta chain was captured by sequencing in a study of blood T cell repertoires in COVID-19. Study at large: COVID-19 samples, acute and convalescent, were from the United States, Italy and Spain. In each case, the material was cDNA or gDNA derived from T cells, B-cell-depleted T cells, or PBMCs.

In the authors' workflow: Estimates of nucleated cell counts were drawn from the amplification of reference gene primers. The assay was immunoSEQ multiplex PCR, and TCRdb's table has in-frame clones only and misses some. V and J calls and clone size are given by that table; D and trimming were obtained from the DNA. The table records about 370,000 clones, 85% to 90% of them present only once. J lost 4 bases, V lost 3 bases, and 2 bases had no gene match. The length of the CDR3 is 13 residues. Germline V gene sequence: CDR1 MDHEN, CDR2 SYDVKM. The chain has TRBV28 and TRBJ1-2; 7 bases fit TRBD1. The origin of this receptor is a man in his late teens or twenties with active or convalescent COVID-19. Material: peripheral blood. CDR3 bases: TGTGCCAGCAGTTTTGGGACAGCCTATGGCTACACCTTC. It is translated as CASSFGTAYGYTF.